This T cell receptor (beta chain) was sequenced for a study of control samples from healthy donors and cancer patients. Germline values: CDR1 SGHTA, CDR2 FQGNSA. After removal of 5 bases from V and 8 bases from J, the junction contained 11 bases not matched to a gene. The CDR3 has 15 amino acids. Sequenced by immunoSEQ multiplex PCR; TCRdb stores in-frame clones only, minus some. The sample has approximately 150,000 clones, around 88% seen once. Sequenced material: blood. This clonotype was sampled from a man aged 18-30 years in good health. The chain has TRBV7-2 and TRBJ1-5, with 8 bases matching TRBD1. CDR3 nucleotides: TGTGCCAGCAGCCCCGAAAGGACAGGGAGGAAGCCCCAGCATTTT. As protein: CASSPERTGRKPQHF.